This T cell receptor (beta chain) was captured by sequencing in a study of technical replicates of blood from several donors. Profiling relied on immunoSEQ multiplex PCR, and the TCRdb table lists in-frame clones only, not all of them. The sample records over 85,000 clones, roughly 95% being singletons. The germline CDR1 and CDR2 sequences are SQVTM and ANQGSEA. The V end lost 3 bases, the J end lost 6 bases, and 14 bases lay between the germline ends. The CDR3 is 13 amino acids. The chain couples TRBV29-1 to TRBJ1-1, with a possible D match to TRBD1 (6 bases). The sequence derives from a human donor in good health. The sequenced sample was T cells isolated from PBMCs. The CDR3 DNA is TGCAGCGTTGATATAGGGGGAGCGGCTGAAGCTTTCTTT. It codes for CSVDIGGAAEAFF.